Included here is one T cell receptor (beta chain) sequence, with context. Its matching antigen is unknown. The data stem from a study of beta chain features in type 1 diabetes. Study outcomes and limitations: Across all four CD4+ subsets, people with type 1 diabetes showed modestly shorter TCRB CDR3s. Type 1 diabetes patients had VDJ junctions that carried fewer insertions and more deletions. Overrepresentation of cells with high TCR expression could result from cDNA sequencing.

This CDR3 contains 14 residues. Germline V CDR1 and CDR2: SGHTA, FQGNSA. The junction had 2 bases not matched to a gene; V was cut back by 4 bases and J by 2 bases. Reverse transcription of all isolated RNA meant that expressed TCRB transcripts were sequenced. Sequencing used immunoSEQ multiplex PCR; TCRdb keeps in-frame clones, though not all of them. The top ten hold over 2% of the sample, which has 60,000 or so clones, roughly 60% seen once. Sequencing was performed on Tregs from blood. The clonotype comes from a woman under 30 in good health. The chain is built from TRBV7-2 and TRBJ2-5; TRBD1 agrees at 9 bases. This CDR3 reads CASSSDRGQETQYF. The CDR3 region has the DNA TGTGCCAGCAGCTCTGACAGGGGGCAAGAGACCCAGTACTTC.